A single sample gave rise to the 10 T cell receptor beta chains below, sequenced in a study of CD8 T cells in ankylosing spondylitis. TCRdb re-called the 5' RACE reads through MiXCR, storing one row per CDR3 protein. Among a few hundred thousand distinct CDR3 sequences, around 10% were seen once, and the ten largest hold under 8%. The sample was blood, either unsorted or a sorted T cell fraction (not recorded which). The origin of the receptors is a male donor with ankylosing spondylitis or in good health (not recorded which).

This clonotype was observed at least ten times. The V call is TRBV29-1, the J call TRBJ2-2, with 7 nucleotides matching TRBD1. Trimming took 7 bases from V and 0 from J; bases not matched to a gene: 5. The CDR3 has 14 amino acids. CDR1 and CDR2 (germline): SQVTM, ANQGSEA. CDR3 residues: CSAAGTANTGELFF. The CDR3 DNA reads TGCAGCGCAGCCGGGACAGCGAACACCGGGGAGCTGTTTTTT.

This clonotype has a count of ten or more. The chain combines TRBV5-1 with TRBJ2-2; a weak D match, TRBD1 (5 bases). V lost 4 bases to trimming and J lost 2 bases, with 12 bases between them. Germline V gene sequence: CDR1 SGHRS, CDR2 YFSETQ. CDR3 length: 15 residues. The CDR3 loop is CASSTTGANTGELFF. For the CDR3, the DNA is TGCGCCAGCAGCACCACAGGAGCTAACACCGGGGAGCTGTTTTTT.

This clonotype showed up many times. The genes are TRBV28 and TRBJ1-4, with D possibly matching TRBD1 (6 bases). Trimming shortened V by 5 bases and J by 3 bases, and 16 bases separated the two germline ends. CDR1 and CDR2 (germline): MDHEN, SYDVKM. The CDR3 extends over 16 amino acids. The CDR3 DNA reads TGTGCCAGCAGTGGGGGGGGGCGCCTTTCTAATGAAAAACTGTTTTTT. Translation: CASSGGGRLSNEKLFF.

Notes on this clonotype: Being one base from a much bigger clone, this may be a read error. The rearrangement uses TRBV20-1 and TRBJ2-1, with D perhaps matching TRBD2 (6 bases). The germline V gene has CDR1 DFQATT and CDR2 SNEGSKA (reference sequence). The CDR3 is 14 amino acids. CDR3 nucleotide sequence: TGCTGTGCTAGACGTCCGGGGGTGACCAATGAGCAGTTCTTC. Its protein product is CCARRPGVTNEQFF.

This clonotype was counted at least ten times. J is TRBJ2-7 and V is TRBV20-1; a possible D gene is TRBD1 (7 bases). The CDR3 sequence is 13 residues long. CDR1 DFQATT and CDR2 SNEGSKA come from the germline V gene (reference sequence). V lost 5 bases to trimming and J lost 5 bases, with 16 bases between them. This CDR3 reads CSAEQGGRDEQYF. CDR3 in DNA: TGCAGTGCTGAGCAGGGGGGCCGGGACGAGCAGTACTTC.

The sample holds many counts of this clonotype. The V call is TRBV5-1, the J call TRBJ1-5; D gene ambiguous. Trimming removed 0 bases from V and 1 base from J, with 8 bases in between. The V gene's germline CDR1 is SGHRS and CDR2 YFSETQ. The CDR3 sequence is 15 residues long. The DNA of the CDR3 is TGCGCCAGCAGCTTGGACAGTAGGAGCAATCAGCCCCAGCATTTT. It specifies CASSLDSRSNQPQHF.

The chain joins TRBV7-9 to TRBJ2-5; D is ambiguous. Germline assignment: CDR1 SEHNR and CDR2 FQNEAQ (reference sequence). V lost 5 bases and J lost 6, with 7 bases in between. The CDR3 covers 11 residues. CDR3 residues: CASSGSQTQYF. CDR3 nucleotides: TGTGCCAGCAGCGGCAGTCAGACCCAGTACTTC.

This clonotype was seen a handful of times. The chain recombines TRBV7-6 with TRBJ2-7; D unresolved. Trimming left V 1 base short and J 6 bases short, with 13 bases between. The CDR3 is made up of 14 amino acids. Germline V gene sequence: CDR1 SGHVS, CDR2 FNYEAQ. The CDR3 spells CASSLGSGPGEQYF. CDR3 DNA sequence: TGTGCCAGCAGCTTAGGATCCGGGCCGGGCGAGCAGTACTTC.

This clonotype was recorded at least ten times. The V gene is TRBV29-1, the J gene TRBJ2-2; D unresolved. Trimming took 4 bases from V and 3 from J, leaving 3 bases between them. CDR3 length: 11 amino acids. Germline CDR1 is SQVTM and CDR2 is ANQGSEA. The CDR3 loop is CSVGYTGELFF. CDR3 bases: TGCAGCGTTGGATACACCGGGGAGCTGTTTTTT.

This clonotype was detected many times. CDR3 residues: CASSTPSGGVNQPQHF. CDR3 DNA sequence: TGTGCCAGCAGTACCCCATCGGGGGGAGTCAATCAGCCCCAGCATTTT. The J gene is TRBJ1-5, the V gene TRBV28; possibly TRBD1 for D (5 bases). This CDR3 has 16 amino acids. V lost 5 bases to trimming and J lost 3 bases, with 17 bases between them. Per germline, CDR1 MDHEN and CDR2 SYDVKM.